These T cell receptor beta chains were read from a single sample in a study of PD-1 blockade in classical Hodgkin lymphoma. Generated by immunoSEQ multiplex PCR, the TCRdb table keeps only in-frame clones and is missing some. This table holds approximately 79,000 clones, nearly 95% found once. Source: peripheral blood mononuclear cells (PBMCs), taken before the second cycle of nivolumab. The receptors were gathered from a human donor with classical Hodgkin lymphoma. Both conserved end residues are part of each CDR3. The D gene is left open where the match is weak. The size of a clone is reported for some rows only, either as once, few or many, or as a class for expanded clones.

V gene,clone size,J gene,D gene,CDR3 DNA,CDR3 protein
TRBV9,.,TRBJ2-2,.,TGTGCCAGCAGCCCGAACACCGGGGAGCTGTTTTTT,CASSPNTGELFF
TRBV7-9,.,TRBJ1-4,.,TGTGCCAGTAGGGACAACACCGATGAAAAACTGTTTTTT,CASRDNTDEKLFF
TRBV19,.,TRBJ2-5,.,TGTGCCAGTAGTATAGCGGAGGGGAATTACGAGACCCAGTACTTC,CASSIAEGNYETQYF
TRBV5-4,.,TRBJ1-2,.,TGTGCCAGCAGCACTTATGGACAGCAGTATGGCTACACCTTC,CASSTYGQQYGYTF
TRBV6-5,.,TRBJ1-5,.,TGTGCCAGCAGCCGATCGGGGGATCAGCCCCAGCATTTT,CASSRSGDQPQHF
TRBV5-8,once,TRBJ2-4,.,TGTGCCAGCAGCTTGCGGACAGTGGGGCACCTTCAGTACTTC,CASSLRTVGHLQYF
TRBV9,.,TRBJ2-7,.,TGTGCCAGCAGCCCGAGGTGGGAGTCCCTCGAGCAGTACTTC,CASSPRWESLEQYF
TRBV10-3,.,TRBJ1-2,.,TGTGCCATCAGAAGGGAGAGAGGCTTCGATGGCTACACCTTC,CAIRRERGFDGYTF
TRBV19,.,TRBJ1-5,.,TGTGCCAGTAGTATACTTGAGGGCAGTGGGGGAGGCAGTCAGCCCCAGCATTTT,CASSILEGSGGGSQPQHF
TRBV14,.,TRBJ2-2,.,TGTGCCAGCAGCCGAGACTTTAACACCGGGGAGCTGTTTTTT,CASSRDFNTGELFF
TRBV14,once,TRBJ1-5,.,TGTGCCAGCAGCCAACGGGGAAATCAGCCCCAGCATTTT,CASSQRGNQPQHF
TRBV5-1,.,TRBJ2-7,.,TGCGCCAGCAGCCAGGATGTAGTTGGCGAGCAGTACTTC,CASSQDVVGEQYF
TRBV28,.,TRBJ2-7,TRBD1,TGTGCCAGCCGGGACAGTACCTACGAGCAGTACTTC,CASRDSTYEQYF
TRBV30,.,TRBJ2-3,.,TGTGCCTGGAATATGGCAGATACGCAGTATTTT,CAWNMADTQYF
TRBV5-6,.,TRBJ2-7,.,TGTGCCAGCAGCTTGCGTCGGCGGGATTGGGCCTACGAGCAGTACTTC,CASSLRRRDWAYEQYF
TRBV7-8,.,TRBJ2-4,.,TGTGCCAGCAGCTTATCGGATCGGCGGACCCTAGCCAAAAACATTCAGTACTTC,CASSLSDRRTLAKNIQYF
TRBV6-1,.,TRBJ2-1,.,TGTGCCAGCAGTGGTTTAGGCGGGAAGTCGAGCTCCTACAATGAGCAGTTCTTC,CASSGLGGKSSSYNEQFF
TRBV21-1,once,TRBJ1-4,.,TGTGCCAGCCCCAAAAGTGGAGCGACTGCAACTAATGAAAAACTGTTTTTT,CASPKSGATATNEKLFF
TRBV30,.,TRBJ2-7,.,TGTGCCTGGATTGGCGCGTCCGAGCAGTACTTC,CAWIGASEQYF
TRBV2,few,TRBJ1-2,.,TGTGCCAGCAGGGGACGGATTAACTATGGCTACACCTTC,CASRGRINYGYTF
TRBV5-4,.,TRBJ2-7,TRBD2,TGTGCCAGCAGCCGCCGTAGCGGGACTAGCGGATCCTACGAGCAGTACTTC,CASSRRSGTSGSYEQYF
TRBV5-1,few,TRBJ2-1,.,TGCGCCAGCAGCTTGGTTGCTGCAATAACCTACAATGAGCAGTTCTTC,CASSLVAAITYNEQFF
TRBV7-8,.,TRBJ2-7,TRBD2,TGTGCCAGCAGGGCGAGCGGGGACTGGCAGTACTTC,CASRASGDWQYF
TRBV28,.,TRBJ1-2,.,TGTGCCAGCAGTTCCAGGGGAAGGAACTATGGCTACACCTTC,CASSSRGRNYGYTF